The entry that follows covers one T cell receptor beta chain sequence. What it binds is unknown. The data are from a study of human versus mouse CDR3 diversity and MHC coevolution. Study-wide findings and caveats: Humans had the largest estimated TCR beta repertoire, around 1.6 million clonotypes. Clonal inequality was lowest in two of the three human donors.

Sequencing was performed with immunoSEQ multiplex PCR; in TCRdb, only in-frame clones are kept and a portion is missing. Here the sample spans tens of thousands of clones, about 94% being singletons. The CDR3 has 13 residues. CDR1 LNHNV and CDR2 YYDKDF come from the germline V gene (reference sequence). The sequenced material came from naive CD4+ T cells from blood. Subset defined: CD45RO-negative CD62L-positive naive CD4 T cells. This chain uses TRBV15 with TRBJ2-5; 8 bases match TRBD2. The end of the DNA aligns better with TRBJ2-7, so the J call may be wrong. The sequence derives from a person aged 25 to 75 in good health. In DNA form, the CDR3 reads TGTGCCACCAGCATAGCGGGGCCCTACGAGCAGTACTTC. Its protein is CATSIAGPYEQYF.